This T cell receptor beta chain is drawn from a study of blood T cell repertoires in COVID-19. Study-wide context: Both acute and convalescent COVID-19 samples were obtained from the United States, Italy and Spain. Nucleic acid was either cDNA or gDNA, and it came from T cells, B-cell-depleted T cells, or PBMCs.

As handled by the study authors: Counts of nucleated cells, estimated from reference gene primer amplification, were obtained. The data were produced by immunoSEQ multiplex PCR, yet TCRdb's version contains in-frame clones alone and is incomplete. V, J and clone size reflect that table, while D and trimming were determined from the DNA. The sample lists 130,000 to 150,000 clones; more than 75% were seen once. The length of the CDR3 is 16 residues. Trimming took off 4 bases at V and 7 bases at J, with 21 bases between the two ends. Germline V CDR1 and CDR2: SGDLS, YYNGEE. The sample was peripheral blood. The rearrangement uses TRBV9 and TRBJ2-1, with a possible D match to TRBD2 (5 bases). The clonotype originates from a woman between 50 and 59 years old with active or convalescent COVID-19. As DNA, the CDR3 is TGTGCCAGCAGCCCGCTACGGAGGAGTGGGTGGAATGAGCAGTTCTTC. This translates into CASSPLRRSGWNEQFF.